The rows below give T cell receptor beta chains drawn from one sample of a study of T cell clones after liver transplantation. Sequencing used immunoSEQ multiplex PCR; TCRdb keeps in-frame clones, though not all of them. The table shows some 59,000 clones, with 60% to 80% occurring only once. The material was CD4+ T cells from blood, obtained at the 22-month timepoint. The receptors come from a human patient who received a liver transplant. Some of the T cells may derive from the graft donor. The CDR3 runs from the conserved cysteine through the conserved F or W. A D gene is named only where the DNA matches it firmly. Some rows mark clone size as missing; the rest say once, few, many or name a class of expanded clone.

D | size | J | V | CDR3 | DNA
NA | few | TRBJ1-6 | TRBV5-6 | CASSLSINRVVNSPLHF | TGTGCCAGCAGCTTGTCTATTAACAGGGTAGTGAATTCACCCCTCCACTTT
NA | few | TRBJ1-2 | TRBV7-3 | CASSPGYNYGYTF | TGTGCCAGCAGCCCTGGGTATAACTATGGCTACACCTTC
NA | few | TRBJ2-3 | TRBV14 | CASSQEEGGGTDTQYF | TGTGCCAGCAGCCAAGAGGAAGGGGGAGGGACCGATACGCAGTATTTT
NA | few | TRBJ1-5 | TRBV6-1 | CASSDYLDSNQPQHF | TGTGCCAGCAGTGATTATTTGGATAGCAATCAGCCCCAGCATTTT
TRBD1 | NA | TRBJ1-1 | TRBV6-1 | CASSEGQGREAFF | TGTGCCAGCAGTGAGGGACAGGGGCGGGAAGCTTTCTTT
TRBD1 | few | TRBJ1-3 | TRBV5-1 | CASSWGSGGGGNTIYF | TGCGCCAGCAGCTGGGGCTCAGGGGGCGGCGGAAACACCATATATTTT
TRBD2 | NA | TRBJ2-7 | TRBV6-1 | CASTPWEGREQYF | TGTGCCAGCACCCCTTGGGAGGGTAGAGAGCAGTACTTC
NA | few | TRBJ2-7 | TRBV28 | CASSLQGRNEQYF | TGTGCCAGCAGTTTACAGGGGAGGAACGAGCAGTACTTC
TRBD1 | NA | TRBJ2-3 | TRBV5-1 | CASSLEGRTGGAFTDTQYF | TGCGCCAGCAGCTTGGAGGGCAGGACAGGGGGCGCCTTCACAGATACGCAGTATTTT
NA | once | TRBJ1-2 | TRBV2 | CASSEQDLGNGYTF | TGTGCCAGCAGTGAACAAGACCTAGGGAATGGCTACACCTTC